The 17 T cell receptor beta chains presented below share a single source sample, sequenced in a study of human T cells and chemical hapten exposure. Specified time point: pre-sensitization, week 0. Treatment in this sample: therapeutic diphenylcyclopropenone sensitization with weekly scalp DPC. MiXCR, run by TCRdb on the RACE reads, gives a single entry per CDR3 protein. The sample yields approximately 260,000 distinct CDR3 sequences, 7.5% to 9% seen once. Sample: whole blood, taken in connection with sensitization to the hapten diphenylcyclopropenone (DPC). Source of these receptors: a young man with alopecia areata. Some clones in this sample may be carry-over from other donors' samples.

This clonotype was seen a few times. The J gene is TRBJ2-3, the V gene TRBV6-2 or TRBV6-3, with D possibly TRBD1 on 6 matching bases. Germline V gene sequence: CDR1 MNHEY, CDR2 SVGEGT. The CDR3 loop spans 15 amino acids. V was pared by 6 bases and J by 10 bases, with 23 bases between. CDR3 in amino acids: CASRPTGTKDLSQYF. The CDR3 DNA reads as TGTGCCAGCAGACCCACAGGGACAAAGGACCTTTCGCAGTATTTT.

The chain joins TRBV12-3 or TRBV12-4 to TRBJ2-3; 9 positions match TRBD1. This CDR3 has 15 amino acids. The V and J ends lost 4 bases and 3 bases, in that order; junction bases with no gene match: 5. CDR3 nucleotide sequence: TGTGCCAGCAGTTCCGGACAGGGGAGTACAGATACGCAGTATTTT. It translates to CASSSGQGSTDTQYF.

This clonotype has just a few counts. The chain carries TRBV24-1 and TRBJ2-5, with a possible D match to TRBD2 (6 bases). V was pared by 3 bases and J by 2 bases, with 15 bases between. The CDR3 runs to 16 residues. Germline V CDR1 and CDR2: KGHDR, SFDVKD. Here the CDR3 reads CATSDDRGERQETQYF. CDR3 nucleotides: TGTGCCACCAGTGATGACCGCGGGGAGCGACAAGAGACCCAGTACTTC.

The sample holds many counts of this clonotype. J is TRBJ2-7 and V is TRBV4-2; the D gene is possibly TRBD2 (7 bases). There are 15 residues in the CDR3. Germline V CDR1 and CDR2: LGHNA, YNFKEQ. Between the trimmed V and J ends, which lost 4 bases and 6 bases, there was a span of 19 bases. DNA of the CDR3: TGTGCCAGCAGCCCTAGGGGGGGCGCGGGTGTCGAGCAGTACTTC. It specifies CASSPRGGAGVEQYF.

This clonotype has ten or more counts. The V call is TRBV20-1, the J call TRBJ1-2; D ambiguous. The length of the CDR3 is 12 residues. With 6 bases removed from V and 8 bases from J, the gap between germline ends came to 16 bases. The germline V gene encodes CDR1 DFQATT and CDR2 SNEGSKA (reference sequence). CDR3 nucleotides: TGCAGTGCCCCACAGAGGTCCTGGGGCTACACCTTC. The encoded protein is CSAPQRSWGYTF.

The chain uses TRBV6-2 or TRBV6-3 and TRBJ2-7; D may correspond to TRBD1 or TRBD2 (5 bases each). Trimming left V 4 bases short and J 3 bases short, with 10 bases between. The CDR3 is made up of 13 amino acids. Germline V CDR1 and CDR2: MNHEY, SVGEGT. DNA of the CDR3: TGTGCCAGCAGTTTGGGACCGCTCTACGAGCAGTACGTC. Translated: CASSLGPLYEQYV.

This clonotype has more than one count but fewer than ten. The chain has TRBV7-3 and TRBJ1-1; no firm D call. CDR1 is SGHTA, CDR2 FQGTGA, per germline. Deletions cut 5 bases from V and 4 bases from J, with 17 bases between. The CDR3 extends over 15 amino acids. The CDR3 spells CASSPEWAGSTEAFF. In nucleotides, the CDR3 is TGTGCCAGCAGCCCGGAGTGGGCTGGGAGCACTGAAGCTTTCTTT.

This clonotype was detected only a few times. This rearrangement joins TRBV15 to TRBJ1-1, with D possibly matching TRBD1 (5 bases). Germline-derived CDR1 and CDR2 are LNHNV and YYDKDF (reference sequence). The CDR3 is made up of 15 amino acids. Trimming took 0 bases from V and 4 from J, leaving 12 bases between them. CDR3 nucleotide sequence: TGTGCCACCAGCAGAGATCGTCAGGGAAGCACTGAAGCTTTCTTT. Its protein product is CATSRDRQGSTEAFF.

This clonotype was counted between two and nine times. A much larger clone lies one base from this, so it may be a read error. The chain carries TRBV4-3 and TRBJ1-1; no reliable D call. The CDR3 has 15 residues. Trimming left V 4 bases short and J 0 bases short, with 12 bases between. CDR1 is LGHNA and CDR2 is YSLEER in the germline V gene. DNA of the CDR3: TGCGCCAGCAGCCTAGACTACAGTTTGAACACTGAAGCTTTCTTT. It yields the protein CASSLDYSLNTEAFF.

Only a few counts were recorded for this clonotype. The chain carries TRBV4-3 and TRBJ2-3; TRBD1 is a possible D gene (7 bases). The CDR3 runs to 16 residues. Germline-derived CDR1 and CDR2 are LGHNA and YSLEER. The V end lost 1 base, the J end lost 8 bases, and 19 bases lay between the germline ends. CDR3 sequence: CASSQVAAGGSGTQYF. CDR3 bases: TGCGCCAGCAGCCAAGTGGCGGCAGGGGGGAGTGGTACGCAGTATTTT.

This clonotype was counted at least ten times. The chain employs TRBV2 and TRBJ2-2; no definite D call. CDR3 length: 15 amino acids. Trimming took off 4 bases at V and 0 bases at J, with 9 bases between the two ends. Per germline, CDR1 SNHLY and CDR2 FYNNEI. CDR3 loop: CASSVWDTNTGELFF. The CDR3 region has the DNA TGTGCCAGCAGTGTTTGGGATACGAACACCGGGGAGCTGTTTTTT. Complete variable domain (other parts from reference TRBV2 and TRBJ2-2): EPEVTQTPSHQVTQMGQEVILRCVPISNHLYFYWYRQILGQKVEFLVSFYNNEISEKSEIFDDQFSVERPDGSNFTLKIRSTKLEDSAMYFCASSVWDTNTGELFFGEGSRLTVL.

This clonotype was observed at least ten times. The chain is built from TRBV7-6 and TRBJ1-3, with 7 bases identical to TRBD1. V lost 4 bases, J lost 2 bases, and 2 bases stayed unmatched. CDR1 and CDR2 from the germline V gene are SGHVS and FNYEAQ. The CDR3 covers 14 residues. The CDR3 sequence: CASSSTGPGNTIYF. CDR3 in DNA: TGTGCCAGCAGCTCGACAGGGCCTGGAAACACCATATATTTT.

The gene calls are TRBV6-6 and TRBJ2-7, with a weak D call TRBD2 (5 bases). Between the trimmed V and J ends, which lost 6 bases and 2 bases, there was a span of 17 bases. The CDR3 extends over 15 amino acids. CDR1 is MNHNY and CDR2 is SVGAGI in the germline V gene (reference sequence). The CDR3 DNA is TGTGCCAGCAGGCCCCTACACGGAGGACCCTACGAGCAGTACTTC. Its protein product is CASRPLHGGPYEQYF.

The chain carries TRBV19 and TRBJ2-5; D ambiguous. Germline CDR1 reads LNHDA; CDR2 reads SQIVND (reference sequence). Trimming took 4 bases from V and 1 from J, leaving 10 bases between them. This CDR3 has 14 residues. Here the CDR3 reads CASSTTDAQETQYF. The CDR3, as DNA: TGTGCCAGTAGTACAACAGATGCCCAAGAGACCCAGTACTTC.

In this sample, this clonotype turned up a few times. The chain joins TRBV7-6 to TRBJ2-5, with 7 bases matching TRBD1. CDR3 length: 13 residues. Germline-derived CDR1 and CDR2 are SGHVS and FNYEAQ. Trimming removed 5 bases from V and 5 bases from J; junction bases left unmatched: 5. The CDR3 coding sequence is TGTGCCAGCAGCCCGACAGGGTTGGAGACCCAGTACTTC. The encoded protein is CASSPTGLETQYF. The complete variable domain, with remaining parts taken from reference TRBV7-6 and TRBJ2-5, reads GAGVSQSPRYKVTKRGQDVALRCDPISGHVSLYWYRQALGQGPEFLTYFNYEAQQDKSGLPNDRFSAERPEGSISTLTIQRTEQRDSAMYRCASSPTGLETQYFGPGTRLLVL.

This clonotype showed up many times. This sequence joins TRBV12-3 or TRBV12-4 and TRBJ2-2, with D hard to call. Trimming stripped 6 bases from V and 4 bases from J, with 9 bases between. The CDR3 has 13 residues. For the CDR3, the DNA is TGTGCCAGCAGCCTCCCATTCACCGGGGAGCTGTTTTTT. Amino acids: CASSLPFTGELFF.

The table lists this clonotype with a few counts. The chain employs TRBV12-3 or TRBV12-4 and TRBJ1-2, with 8 positions matching TRBD1. The CDR3 is made up of 14 amino acids. V shed 5 bases, J shed 7 bases, and the junction held 9 bases outside the gene matches. The CDR3: CASSRLQGVSGYTF. In nucleotides, the CDR3 is TGTGCCAGCAGTCGATTACAGGGGGTATCTGGCTACACCTTC.